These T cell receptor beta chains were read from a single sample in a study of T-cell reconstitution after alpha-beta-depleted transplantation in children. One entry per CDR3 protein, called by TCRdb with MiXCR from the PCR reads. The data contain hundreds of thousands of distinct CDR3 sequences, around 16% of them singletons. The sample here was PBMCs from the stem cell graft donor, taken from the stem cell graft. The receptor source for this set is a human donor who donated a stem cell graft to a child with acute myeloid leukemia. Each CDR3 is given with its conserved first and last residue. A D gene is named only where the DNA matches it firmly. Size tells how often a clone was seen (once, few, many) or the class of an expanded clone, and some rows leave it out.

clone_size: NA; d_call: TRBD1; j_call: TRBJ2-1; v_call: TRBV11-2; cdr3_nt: TGTGCCAGCAGCGTCCGGGACAGGCACAATGAGCAGTTCTTC; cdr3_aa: CASSVRDRHNEQFF
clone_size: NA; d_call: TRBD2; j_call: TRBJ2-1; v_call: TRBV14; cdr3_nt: TGTGCCAGCAGCCAAGCGGGGGGGTACTACAATGAGCAGTTCTTC; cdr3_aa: CASSQAGGYYNEQFF
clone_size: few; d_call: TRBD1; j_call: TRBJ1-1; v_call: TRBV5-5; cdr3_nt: TGTGCCAGCAGCTTTGGACAGGGCAGTGCTGAAGCTTTCTTT; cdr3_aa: CASSFGQGSAEAFF
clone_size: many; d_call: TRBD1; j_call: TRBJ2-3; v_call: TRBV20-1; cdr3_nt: TGCAGTGCTGGCCAACAGGGGTCTAGCACAGATACGCAGTATTTT; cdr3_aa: CSAGQQGSSTDTQYF
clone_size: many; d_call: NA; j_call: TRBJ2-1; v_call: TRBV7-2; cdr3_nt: TGTGCCAGCAGTCTCGGGGCCATCCGGCGGAATGAGCAGTTCTTC; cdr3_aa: CASSLGAIRRNEQFF
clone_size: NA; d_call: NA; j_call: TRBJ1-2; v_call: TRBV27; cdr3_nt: TGTGCCAGCAGTCCTCTCCTTTATTTTGCTAACTATGGCTACACCTTC; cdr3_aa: CASSPLLYFANYGYTF
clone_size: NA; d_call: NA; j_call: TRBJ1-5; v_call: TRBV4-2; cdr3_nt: TGTGCCAGCAGCCACTGGACGCTGGAGAATCAGCCCCAGCATTTT; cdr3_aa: CASSHWTLENQPQHF
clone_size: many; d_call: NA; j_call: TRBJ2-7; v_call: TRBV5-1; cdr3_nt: TGCGCCAGCAGCTTACTGACAGGCGAGCAGTACTTC; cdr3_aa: CASSLLTGEQYF
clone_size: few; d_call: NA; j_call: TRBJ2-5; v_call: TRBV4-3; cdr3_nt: TGCGCCAGCAGCCAAGCGATACGGGGGGCATGGGAGACCCAGTACTTC; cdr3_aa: CASSQAIRGAWETQYF
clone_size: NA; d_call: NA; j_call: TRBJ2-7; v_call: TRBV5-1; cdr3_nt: TGCGCCAGCAGCTCTGACGGACGAACCTACGAGCAGTACTTC; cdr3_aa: CASSSDGRTYEQYF
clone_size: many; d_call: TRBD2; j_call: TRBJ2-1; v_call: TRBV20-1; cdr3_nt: TGCAGTGCTAGAATAGCGGGGGGGCTCGCTGAGCAGTTCTTC; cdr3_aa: CSARIAGGLAEQFF
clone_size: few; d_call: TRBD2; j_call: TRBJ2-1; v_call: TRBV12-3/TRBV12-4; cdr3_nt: TGTGCCAGCAGTACCGGGAGGGGCCGTAGGATGAATGAGCAGTTCTTC; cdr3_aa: CASSTGRGRRMNEQFF
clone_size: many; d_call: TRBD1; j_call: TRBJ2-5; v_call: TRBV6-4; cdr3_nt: TGTGCCAGCATCCCTGGACAGGGAAAAGGAGAGACCCAGTACTTC; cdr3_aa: CASIPGQGKGETQYF
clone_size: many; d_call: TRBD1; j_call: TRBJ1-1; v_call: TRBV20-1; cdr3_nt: TGCAGCGGACAGGGATATGAAGCTTTCTTT; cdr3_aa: CSGQGYEAFF
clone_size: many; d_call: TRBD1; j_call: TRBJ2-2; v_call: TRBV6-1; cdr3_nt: TGTGCCAGCAGTAGGCGGACAGGGAACACCGGGGAGCTGTTTTTT; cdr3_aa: CASSRRTGNTGELFF